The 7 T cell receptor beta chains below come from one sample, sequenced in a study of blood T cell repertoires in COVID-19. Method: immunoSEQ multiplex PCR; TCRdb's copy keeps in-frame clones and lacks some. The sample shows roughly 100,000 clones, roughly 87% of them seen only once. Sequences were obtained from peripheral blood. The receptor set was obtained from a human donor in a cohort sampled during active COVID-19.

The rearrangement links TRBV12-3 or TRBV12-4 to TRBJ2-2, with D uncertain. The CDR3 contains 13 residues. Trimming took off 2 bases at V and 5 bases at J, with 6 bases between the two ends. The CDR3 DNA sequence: TGTGCCAGCAGTTTAATCAAAACCGGGGAGCTGTTTTTT. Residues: CASSLIKTGELFF.

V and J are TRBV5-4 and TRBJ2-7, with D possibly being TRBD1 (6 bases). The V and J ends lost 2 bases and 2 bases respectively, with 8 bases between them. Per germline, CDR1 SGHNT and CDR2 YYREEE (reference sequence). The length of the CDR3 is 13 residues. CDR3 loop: CASSFDRTYEQYF. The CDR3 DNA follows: TGTGCCAGCAGCTTCGACAGGACCTACGAGCAGTACTTC.

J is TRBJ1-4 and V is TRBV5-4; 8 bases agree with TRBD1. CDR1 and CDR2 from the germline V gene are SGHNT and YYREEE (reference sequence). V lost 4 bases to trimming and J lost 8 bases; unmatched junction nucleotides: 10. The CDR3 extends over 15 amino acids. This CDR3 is CASSPPGGVGEKLFF. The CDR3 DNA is TGTGCCAGCAGCCCCCCAGGGGGCGTAGGGGAAAAACTGTTTTTT. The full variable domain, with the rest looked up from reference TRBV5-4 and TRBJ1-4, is ETGVTQSPTHLIKTRGQQVTLRCSSQSGHNTVSWYQQALGQGPQFIFQYYREEENGRGNFPPRFSGLQFPNYSSELNVNALELDDSALYLCASSPPGGVGEKLFFGSGTQLSVL.

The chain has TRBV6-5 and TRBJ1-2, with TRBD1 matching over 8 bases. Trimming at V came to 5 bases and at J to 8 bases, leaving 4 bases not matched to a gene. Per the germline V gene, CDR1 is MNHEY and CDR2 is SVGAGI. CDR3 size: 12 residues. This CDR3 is CASSQGAGGYTF. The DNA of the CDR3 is TGTGCCAGCAGTCAGGGGGCGGGAGGCTACACCTTC.

CDR3 in amino acids: CASSYGQGAFYEQYF. The CDR3 nucleotides read TGTGCCAGCAGTTATGGACAGGGGGCCTTCTACGAGCAGTACTTC. The rearrangement links TRBV6-5 to TRBJ2-7; TRBD1 aligns across 11 bases. Germline loops: CDR1 MNHEY, CDR2 SVGAGI. J gave up 3 bases and V 3 bases, and 4 bases lay outside the gene matches. This CDR3 has 15 amino acids.

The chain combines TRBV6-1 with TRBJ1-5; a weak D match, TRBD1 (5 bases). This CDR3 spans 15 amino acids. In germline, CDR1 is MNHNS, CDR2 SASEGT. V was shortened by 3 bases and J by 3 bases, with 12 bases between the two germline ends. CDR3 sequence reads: CASSEAWGYNQPQHF. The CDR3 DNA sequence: TGTGCCAGCAGTGAGGCCTGGGGCTACAATCAGCCCCAGCATTTT.

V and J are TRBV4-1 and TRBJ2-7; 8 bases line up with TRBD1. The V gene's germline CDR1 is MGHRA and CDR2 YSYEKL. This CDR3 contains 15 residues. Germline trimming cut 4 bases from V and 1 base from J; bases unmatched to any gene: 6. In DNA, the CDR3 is TGCGCCAGCAGCCTTGGACAGGGACCATCCTACGAGCAGTACTTC. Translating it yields CASSLGQGPSYEQYF.